What follows are 20 T cell receptor beta chains derived from one specimen sequenced in a study of blood T cell repertoires in COVID-19. TCRdb keeps only in-frame clones here, not all; method: immunoSEQ multiplex PCR. The data show roughly 250,000 clones, around 81% seen once. The sample comprised peripheral blood. These receptors all come from a person in their 70s with COVID-19, enrolled during active disease.

The chain uses TRBV7-3 and TRBJ1-2; 9 bases line up with TRBD1. The V segment lost 5 bases and the J segment 7 bases; nucleotides outside the gene matches: 8. This CDR3 is built from 14 residues. From germline, CDR1 is SGHTA and CDR2 FQGTGA. The CDR3 reads CASSQGPGQGGYTF. CDR3 coding DNA: TGTGCCAGCAGCCAAGGACCGGGACAGGGTGGCTACACCTTC.

The chain uses TRBV6-2 or TRBV6-3 and TRBJ1-1; D is unclear. The CDR3 consists of 12 residues. V lost 5 bases to trimming and J lost 5 bases, with 9 bases between them. Germline V gene sequence: CDR1 MNHEY, CDR2 SVGEGT. The CDR3: CASSTASTEAFF. DNA of the CDR3: TGTGCCAGCAGTACAGCATCGACTGAAGCTTTCTTT.

The J gene is TRBJ2-3, the V gene TRBV12-3 or TRBV12-4; TRBD1 agrees at 7 bases. The CDR3 has 12 residues. V shed 7 bases, J shed 6 bases, and the junction held 4 bases outside the gene matches. CDR3 DNA sequence: TGTGCCAGCACAAGGGGGCTTGATACGCAGTATTTT. It is translated as CASTRGLDTQYF.

The rearrangement joins TRBV5-1 to TRBJ2-2; 8 bases match TRBD1. CDR1 is SGHRS, CDR2 YFSETQ, per germline. The CDR3 has 16 residues. The V gene end was trimmed by 0 bases and the J gene end by 6 bases; junction bases not matched to a gene: 7. Written as DNA, the CDR3 is TGCGCCAGCAGCTTGGCCCCTCAGGGGGCAGCCGGGGAGCTGTTTTTT. Protein: CASSLAPQGAAGELFF.

Only one count was recorded for this clone. Other DNA sequences in this sample translate to the same CDR3. The chain couples TRBV19 to TRBJ1-1; TRBD1 aligns across 7 bases. The CDR3 is 13 residues long. The J segment lost 3 bases and the V segment lost 6 bases, leaving 4 bases of the junction unmatched. From germline, CDR1 is LNHDA and CDR2 SQIVND (reference sequence). The DNA of the CDR3 is TGTGCCAGTAGCAGTACAGGGGACACTGAAGCTTTCTTT. Amino acid sequence: CASSSTGDTEAFF.

The V call is TRBV23-1, the J call TRBJ2-5; possibly TRBD1 for D (5 bases). TRBV23-1 has ORF status, its function being uncertain. V lost 6 bases and J lost 1, with 18 bases in between. The CDR3 spans 16 residues. CDR3 DNA: TGCGCCAGCAGCCCCACCCTTGGGGCGATCCAAGAGACCCAGTACTTC. Amino acid sequence: CASSPTLGAIQETQYF.

In regard to this clone: The same CDR3 can be traced to other DNA sequences in this sample. This chain links TRBV2 with TRBJ2-2, with TRBD2 identical over 11 bases. The germline gives CDR1 SNHLY, CDR2 FYNNEI. CDR3 length: 15 amino acids. The junction had 2 bases not matched to a gene; V was cut back by 3 bases and J by 5 bases. The DNA of the CDR3 is TGTGCCAGCAGTGAGAGGACTAGCGGGACCGGGGAGCTGTTTTTT. This encodes CASSERTSGTGELFF.

The chain couples TRBV3-1 (or the pseudogene TRBV3-2) to TRBJ1-3; perhaps TRBD1 as D (6 bases). Trimming took off 4 bases at V and 0 bases at J, with 13 bases between the two ends. Germline CDR1 and CDR2: LGHDT and YNNKEL (reference sequence). This CDR3 contains 16 residues. The CDR3 here is CASSLQGGSSGNTIYF. The CDR3 nucleotides read TGTGCCAGCAGCCTCCAAGGGGGAAGCTCTGGAAACACCATATATTTT.

This clone is a singleton in its sample. This rearrangement joins TRBV28 to TRBJ1-6; tentatively, D is TRBD1 (6 bases). The CDR3 runs 13 residues. The ends were cut back, 6 bases at V and 10 bases at J, with 13 bases in the middle. Germline loops: CDR1 MDHEN, CDR2 SYDVKM. The CDR3, as DNA: TGTGCCAGCAGAGTGGCAGGGGTCTCACCCCTCCACTTT. Amino acids: CASRVAGVSPLHF.

V usage is TRBV28 and J usage is TRBJ1-2; D remains unclear. This CDR3 is built from 13 residues. V lost 6 bases, J lost 2 bases, and 10 bases lay in between. Germline CDR1 is MDHEN and CDR2 is SYDVKM. The CDR3 sequence: CASRPGKNYGYTF. CDR3 nucleotide sequence: TGTGCCAGCAGACCCGGGAAGAACTATGGCTACACCTTC.

The rearrangement joins TRBV5-8 to TRBJ1-1; a weak D match, TRBD1 (6 bases). Trimming shortened V by 2 bases and J by 1 base, and 15 bases separated the two germline ends. The V gene's germline CDR1 is SGHTS and CDR2 YDEGEE. This CDR3 is built from 16 residues. This CDR3 is CASSFDTGQGNTEAFF. Written as DNA, the CDR3 is TGTGCCAGCAGCTTTGACACAGGGCAGGGGAACACTGAAGCTTTCTTT.

The DNA for the CDR3 is TGTGCCAGCAGCCCTAGCGGGCCAACCTACGAGCAGTACTTC. Its protein is CASSPSGPTYEQYF. The chain joins TRBV28 to TRBJ2-7, with 8 bases aligning to TRBD2. The CDR3 is 14 residues long. Germline V lookup: CDR1 MDHEN, CDR2 SYDVKM. The ends lost 6 bases at V and 2 bases at J; junction bases unmatched: 6.

V and J are TRBV2 and TRBJ2-1, with 9 bases fitting TRBD1. The CDR3 sequence is 16 residues long. From germline, CDR1 is SNHLY and CDR2 FYNNEI. V lost 7 bases to trimming and J lost 5 bases; unmatched junction nucleotides: 12. The CDR3 nucleotides are TGTGCCAGCACACGAACCGGGACAGGGAGAGACAATGAGCAGTTCTTC. Protein sequence: CASTRTGTGRDNEQFF.

This sequence joins TRBV3-1 (or the pseudogene TRBV3-2) and TRBJ2-7; 10 bases fit TRBD2. CDR3 length: 16 residues. Germline V gives CDR1 LGHDT, CDR2 YNNKEL (reference sequence). V gave up 1 base and J gave up 4 bases; unmatched junction bases: 7. Here the CDR3 DNA reads TGTGCCAGCAGCCAAGTCTTGCTAGCGGGAGAATACGAGCAGTACTTC. Translating gives CASSQVLLAGEYEQYF.

In this sample, this clone turned up once. The chain joins TRBV14 to TRBJ2-1; perhaps TRBD1 as D (7 bases). Looked up from germline, CDR1 is SGHDN and CDR2 is FVKESK. The V end was cut by 3 bases, the J end by 4 bases, with 13 bases between. CDR3 length: 15 residues. CDR3 coding DNA: TGTGCCAGCAGCCACACAGGGGCGGGGTACAATGAGCAGTTCTTC. This gives the protein CASSHTGAGYNEQFF.

V gene TRBV27 combines with J gene TRBJ2-3; 7 nucleotides line up with TRBD2. CDR1 is MNHEY, CDR2 SMNVEV, per germline (reference sequence). Losses at the gene ends were 10 bases for V and 6 bases for J; bases not matched to a gene: 13. The CDR3 runs 14 residues. The CDR3 coding sequence is TGTGCCACGCGAACGGGGAGGGCGGGGGATACGCAGTATTTT. Protein product: CATRTGRAGDTQYF.

This chain connects TRBV3-1 (or the pseudogene TRBV3-2) to TRBJ1-2; tentatively, D is TRBD1 (5 bases). The CDR3 has 15 amino acids. CDR1 and CDR2 from the germline V gene are LGHDT and YNNKEL (reference sequence). V was trimmed by 0 bases and J by 9 bases, leaving 17 bases between them. DNA for the CDR3: TGTGCCAGCAGCCAAGATCACCGGGGCGGGAGGAGCTACACCTTC. This sequence encodes CASSQDHRGGRSYTF.

V usage is TRBV12-3 or TRBV12-4 and J usage is TRBJ2-3; D remains unclear. CDR3 size: 13 residues. Trimming took 6 bases from V and 3 from J, leaving 10 bases between them. The CDR3 sequence: CASRHRYTDTQYF. The CDR3 DNA reads TGTGCCAGCAGACATCGATATACAGATACGCAGTATTTT.

V gene TRBV6-5 combines with J gene TRBJ1-2, with D uncertain. The CDR3 runs 14 residues. Germline V gene sequence: CDR1 MNHEY, CDR2 SVGAGI. The V end lost 7 bases, the J end lost 2 bases, and 14 bases lay between the germline ends. CDR3 residues: CASNHEWRNYGYTF. DNA of the CDR3: TGTGCCAGCAACCACGAGTGGAGAAACTATGGCTACACCTTC.

A few counts support this clone. The chain is built from TRBV3-1 (or the pseudogene TRBV3-2) and TRBJ1-6; D is undetermined. The CDR3 consists of 14 residues. CDR1 and CDR2 (germline): LGHDT, YNNKEL (reference sequence). V dropped 2 bases and J dropped 8 bases, with 10 bases sitting between them. The CDR3 DNA reads TGTGCCAGCAGCCAACTCCATGACTATTCACCCCTCCACTTT. Its protein product is CASSQLHDYSPLHF.